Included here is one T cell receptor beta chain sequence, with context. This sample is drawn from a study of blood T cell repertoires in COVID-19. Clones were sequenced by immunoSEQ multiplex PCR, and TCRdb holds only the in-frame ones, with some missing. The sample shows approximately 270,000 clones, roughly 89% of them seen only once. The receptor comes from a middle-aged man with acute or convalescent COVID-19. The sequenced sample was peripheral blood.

As DNA, the CDR3 is TGCGCCAGCAGATCGGGACAGGGGGCGGGAGATACGCAGTATTTT. It specifies CASRSGQGAGDTQYF. The chain combines TRBV5-1 with TRBJ2-3, with 12 positions matching TRBD1. V lost 5 bases and J lost 5; bases outside the gene matches: 6. The CDR3 is 15 residues long. CDR1 is SGHRS and CDR2 is YFSETQ in the germline V gene.